The 26 T cell receptor beta chains below come from one sample, sequenced in a study of T-cell reconstitution after alpha-beta-depleted transplantation in children. Unique molecular identifiers tagged the TCRbeta library. TCRdb re-derived calls from the PCR reads in MiXCR, one entry per CDR3 protein. The sample lists just over 950,000 distinct CDR3 sequences, about 29% seen once, with around 30% in the top ten. This sample comprised PBMCs, mostly from graft donor cells, obtained 360 days after TCRalphabeta/CD19-depleted stem cell transplant. These receptors came from a boy under three years old who had a stem cell transplant for SCID, so the T cells may come from the graft donor.

The chain joins TRBV5-1 to TRBJ1-2; unclear D gene. The germline V gene has CDR1 SGHRS and CDR2 YFSETQ. The V end lost 4 bases, the J end lost 3 bases, and 10 bases lay between the germline ends. This CDR3 spans 13 amino acids. The CDR3 is CASSAGPYYGYTF. The CDR3 DNA is TGCGCCAGCAGCGCCGGACCATACTATGGCTACACCTTC.

This clonotype was observed a few times. The chain joins TRBV5-1 to TRBJ1-3, with unresolved D. V was pared by 1 base and J by 0 bases, with 8 bases between. Germline CDR1 and CDR2: SGHRS and YFSETQ. The CDR3 has 15 amino acids. Here the CDR3 reads CASSLSLSSGNTIYF. CDR3 sequence (DNA): TGCGCCAGCAGCTTGAGCCTAAGCTCTGGAAACACCATATATTTT.

The chain joins TRBV20-1 to TRBJ2-1; TRBD2 matches at 13 bases. Germline-derived CDR1 and CDR2 are DFQATT and SNEGSKA (reference sequence). The CDR3 contains 17 residues. Losses at the gene ends were 2 bases for V and 4 bases for J; bases not matched to a gene: 8. The CDR3 nucleotides are TGCAGTGCTAGAATACGGACTAGCGGGGGCCGATACAATGAGCAGTTCTTC. Protein: CSARIRTSGGRYNEQFF.

The CDR3 DNA sequence: TGCAGCGTCGCTTGGACAGGGACTGACTACGAGCAGTACTTC. Amino acids: CSVAWTGTDYEQYF. V and J are TRBV29-1 and TRBJ2-7; 8 bases align to TRBD1. CDR1 and CDR2 from the germline V gene are SQVTM and ANQGSEA. The ends lost 6 bases at V and 3 bases at J; junction bases unmatched: 10. CDR3 length equals 14 residues.

The sample holds a few counts of this clonotype. The chain links TRBV7-2 to TRBJ2-7; D assignment may be TRBD1 or TRBD2 (5 bases each). Germline values: CDR1 SGHTA, CDR2 FQGNSA. Trimming removed 2 bases from V and 5 bases from J, with 16 bases in between. This CDR3 is built from 15 residues. For the CDR3, the DNA is TGTGCCAGCAGCTTAACGGGGCAGGCTTGGCACGAGCAGTACTTC. This sequence encodes CASSLTGQAWHEQYF.

This clonotype was counted a few times. The chain couples TRBV27 to TRBJ2-2; 8 nucleotides match TRBD1. This CDR3 is 18 amino acids long. V shed 4 bases and J 7 bases; nucleotides not matched to a gene: 17. Germline V gene data show CDR1 as MNHEY and CDR2 as SMNVEV (reference sequence). The CDR3 bases are TGTGCCAGCAGTTATGGTTCAGGGGGCGTGAGATTTGTCGGGGAGCTGTTTTTT. Encoded protein: CASSYGSGGVRFVGELFF.

CDR3: CASSFGTSGFSSTDTQYF. CDR3 coding DNA: TGCGCCAGCAGCTTTGGGACTAGCGGGTTCTCCAGCACAGATACGCAGTATTTT. V usage is TRBV5-1 and J usage is TRBJ2-3; TRBD2 matches at 12 bases. This CDR3 is built from 18 residues. V lost 2 bases and J lost 0; bases outside the gene matches: 7. The germline CDR1 and CDR2 sequences are SGHRS and YFSETQ.

This clonotype has a count of ten or more. V is TRBV5-1 and J is TRBJ1-4; D may be TRBD1 (5 bases). The length of the CDR3 is 16 residues. Germline-derived CDR1 and CDR2 are SGHRS and YFSETQ. V lost 0 bases and J lost 3, with 12 bases in between. CDR3 region: CASSLGRALSNEKLFF. The CDR3 DNA follows: TGCGCCAGCAGCTTGGGCAGGGCCCTGTCTAATGAAAAACTGTTTTTT.

The table lists this clonotype with a few counts. The J gene is TRBJ2-2, the V gene TRBV5-1; D perhaps matches TRBD2 (6 bases). Germline values: CDR1 SGHRS, CDR2 YFSETQ. CDR3 length: 14 amino acids. V lost 4 bases and J lost 3, with 10 bases in between. The CDR3 nucleotides read TGCGCCAGCAGCCTGGGACTCGACACCGGGGAGCTGTTTTTT. Its translation: CASSLGLDTGELFF.

The chain couples TRBV20-1 to TRBJ2-3; 10 nucleotides match TRBD1. The CDR3 extends over 16 amino acids. Germline CDR1 and CDR2: DFQATT and SNEGSKA (reference sequence). V gave up 3 bases and J gave up 8 bases; unmatched junction bases: 14. The CDR3 region is CSARRRLTGGSGTQYF. The CDR3 DNA reads TGCAGTGCTAGGCGCAGACTGACAGGGGGCTCCGGTACGCAGTATTTT.

This clonotype was seen many times. The rearrangement links TRBV7-6 to TRBJ2-2; 7 positions agree with TRBD1. The germline CDR1 and CDR2 sequences are SGHVS and FNYEAQ. The V segment lost 1 base and the J segment 2 bases; nucleotides outside the gene matches: 10. This CDR3 has 18 residues. CDR3 region: CASSLEPPGTANTGELFF. The CDR3 DNA reads as TGTGCCAGCAGCTTAGAGCCCCCGGGGACAGCCAACACCGGGGAGCTGTTTTTT.

This clonotype was found a few times. The V call is TRBV12-3 or TRBV12-4, the J call TRBJ2-5; tentatively, D is TRBD2 (5 bases). The CDR3 loop spans 15 amino acids. V was pared by 4 bases and J by 3 bases, with 15 bases between. The CDR3 DNA reads TGTGCCAGCAGTTCCAATGAGCGGTGGGAAGAGACCCAGTACTTC. It yields the protein CASSSNERWEETQYF.

This sequence joins TRBV20-1 and TRBJ2-7; TRBD1 aligns across 8 bases. V was pared by 6 bases and J by 0 bases, with 13 bases of the junction left unmatched. Germline V CDR1 and CDR2: DFQATT, SNEGSKA (reference sequence). The CDR3 has 16 residues. The CDR3 sequence: CSALYSRDRSSYEQYF. The CDR3 DNA sequence: TGCAGTGCACTTTATAGCCGGGACAGGTCCTCCTACGAGCAGTACTTC.

The rearrangement uses TRBV13 and TRBJ2-3; a weak D match, TRBD1 (6 bases). This CDR3 region has 18 residues. The V end was cut by 5 bases, the J end by 0 bases, with 21 bases between. Per the germline V gene, CDR1 is PRHDT and CDR2 is FYEKMQ (reference sequence). The CDR3 nucleotides read TGTGCCAGCAGCCCCCCTTTCGCCGGGACATTCAGCACAGATACGCAGTATTTT. The encoded protein is CASSPPFAGTFSTDTQYF.

The gene calls are TRBV5-1 and TRBJ2-4; 10 bases line up with TRBD2. Losses at the gene ends were 4 bases for V and 10 bases for J; bases not matched to a gene: 8. The CDR3 totals 14 residues. Germline CDR1 reads SGHRS; CDR2 reads YFSETQ. The CDR3 region is CASSPRGTSAIQYF. The CDR3 nucleotides are TGCGCCAGCAGCCCCCGGGGGACTAGCGCAATTCAGTACTTC.

This clonotype was observed a few times. The chain recombines TRBV5-1 with TRBJ2-1, with 7 bases fitting TRBD1. V was pared by 0 bases and J by 6 bases, with 6 bases of the junction left unmatched. The CDR3 runs to 15 residues. Per the germline V gene, CDR1 is SGHRS and CDR2 is YFSETQ. The CDR3 coding sequence is TGCGCCAGCAGCTTGGTGACAGGGTTGGGCAATGAGCAGTTCTTC. Amino acids: CASSLVTGLGNEQFF.

In this sample, this clonotype turned up a few times. The J gene is TRBJ2-7, the V gene TRBV4-1, with 8 nucleotides matching TRBD1. The ends lost 1 base at V and 6 bases at J; junction bases unmatched: 5. The CDR3 covers 14 residues. CDR1 and CDR2 (germline): MGHRA, YSYEKL. The CDR3 reads CASSQVQGAGEQYF. Here the CDR3 DNA reads TGCGCCAGCAGCCAAGTTCAGGGGGCGGGCGAGCAGTACTTC.

The chain carries TRBV6-1 and TRBJ1-3, with D perhaps matching TRBD1 (5 bases). Germline V CDR1 and CDR2: MNHNS, SASEGT. The CDR3 is 15 amino acids. Trimming removed 8 bases at V and 0 bases at J, with 14 bases between. CDR3 protein: CASESRGSSGNTIYF. Here the CDR3 DNA reads TGTGCCAGCGAGTCCCGGGGGAGCTCTGGAAACACCATATATTTT.

This clonotype was seen a single time. DNA for the CDR3: TGTGCCAGCAGTGATTTTTCGGGACTGCCTAAAGAGACCCAGTACTTC. It yields the protein CASSDFSGLPKETQYF. The chain employs TRBV2 and TRBJ2-5; D may be TRBD2 (6 bases). The CDR3 has 16 residues. Germline V CDR1 and CDR2: SNHLY, FYNNEI. V was clipped by 3 bases and J by 3 bases, with 17 bases between them. Full variable domain (missing parts from reference TRBV2 and TRBJ2-5): EPEVTQTPSHQVTQMGQEVILRCVPISNHLYFYWYRQILGQKVEFLVSFYNNEISEKSEIFDDQFSVERPDGSNFTLKIRSTKLEDSAMYFCASSDFSGLPKETQYFGPGTRLLVL.

This clonotype was recorded at least ten times. The chain recombines TRBV29-1 with TRBJ2-3; D is possibly TRBD1 (6 bases). V lost 6 bases and J 1 base, leaving 17 bases between the germline ends. The CDR3 totals 15 residues. Germline CDR1 SQVTM, CDR2 ANQGSEA. CDR3 loop: CSVLNYRAGTDTQYF. CDR3 sequence (DNA): TGCAGCGTCCTTAACTACAGGGCCGGCACAGATACGCAGTATTTT.

The chain couples TRBV20-1 to TRBJ2-5, with D perhaps assigned TRBD1 or TRBD2 (5 bases each). V dropped 2 bases and J dropped 2 bases, with 9 bases sitting between them. The germline gives CDR1 DFQATT, CDR2 SNEGSKA (reference sequence). The CDR3 runs to 13 residues. CDR3 sequence: CSARSGAQETQYF. The CDR3 DNA follows: TGCAGTGCTAGATCCGGGGCTCAAGAGACCCAGTACTTC.

This rearrangement joins TRBV15 to TRBJ2-2; D is possibly TRBD1 (7 bases). This CDR3 comprises 14 residues. Germline CDR1 and CDR2: LNHNV and YYDKDF (reference sequence). With 3 bases removed from V and 7 bases from J, the gap between germline ends came to 12 bases. CDR3 in DNA: TGTGCCACCAGCAGCGGAGGGGGCATCGGGGAGCTGTTTTTT. Translated, it gives CATSSGGGIGELFF.

In this sample, this clonotype turned up a few times. This chain links TRBV15 with TRBJ2-2; D perhaps matches TRBD1 (5 bases). Per germline, CDR1 LNHNV and CDR2 YYDKDF (reference sequence). Trimming pared 1 base from V and 6 bases from J, leaving 9 bases between. This CDR3 contains 14 residues. CDR3 region: CATSRVVGPGELFF. The CDR3 nucleotides read TGTGCCACCAGCAGAGTGGTGGGGCCCGGGGAGCTGTTTTTT. Based on the CDR3 plus reference TRBV15 and TRBJ2-2, the full variable domain is DAMVIQNPRYQVTQFGKPVTLSCSQTLNHNVMYWYQQKSSQAPKLLFHYYDKDFNNEADTPDNFQSRRPNTSFCFLDIRSPGLGDTAMYLCATSRVVGPGELFFGEGSRLTVL.

This clonotype was counted a few times. The V and J genes are TRBV6-5 and TRBJ2-7; D unresolved. Germline CDR1 is MNHEY and CDR2 is SVGAGI. This CDR3 is built from 13 residues. The V end was cut by 2 bases, the J end by 0 bases, with 5 bases between. CDR3 residues: CASSYDTSYEQYF. The DNA of the CDR3 is TGTGCCAGCAGTTACGACACCTCCTACGAGCAGTACTTC.

This clonotype was seen a few times. The V and J genes are TRBV9 and TRBJ2-3; 9 bases map to TRBD2. The V gene end was trimmed by 2 bases and the J gene end by 6 bases; junction bases not matched to a gene: 13. This CDR3 has 17 amino acids. Per germline, CDR1 SGDLS and CDR2 YYNGEE. CDR3 DNA sequence: TGTGCCAGCAGCGTGGAGGGAGGCGGGGGGGCACCGGATACGCAGTATTTT. Protein: CASSVEGGGGAPDTQYF.

The chain couples TRBV18 to TRBJ2-5; D ambiguous. Germline CDR1 KGHSH, CDR2 LQKENI. The V and J ends lost 1 base and 2 bases respectively, with 8 bases between them. The CDR3 has 14 residues. The CDR3: CASSPLTLQETQYF. The CDR3, as DNA: TGTGCCAGCTCACCACTCACCCTACAAGAGACCCAGTACTTC.